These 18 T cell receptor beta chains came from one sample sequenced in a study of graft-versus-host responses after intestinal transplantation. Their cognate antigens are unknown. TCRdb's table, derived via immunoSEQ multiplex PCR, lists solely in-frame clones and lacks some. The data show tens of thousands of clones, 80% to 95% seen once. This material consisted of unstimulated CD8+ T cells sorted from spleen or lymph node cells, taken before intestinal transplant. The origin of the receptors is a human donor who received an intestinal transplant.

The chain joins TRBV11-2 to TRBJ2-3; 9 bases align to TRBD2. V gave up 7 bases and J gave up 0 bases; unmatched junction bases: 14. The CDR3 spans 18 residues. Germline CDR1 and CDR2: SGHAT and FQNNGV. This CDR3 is CASTKTGAGGASTDTQYF. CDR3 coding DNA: TGTGCCAGCACCAAGACGGGGGCGGGGGGGGCTAGCACAGATACGCAGTATTTT.

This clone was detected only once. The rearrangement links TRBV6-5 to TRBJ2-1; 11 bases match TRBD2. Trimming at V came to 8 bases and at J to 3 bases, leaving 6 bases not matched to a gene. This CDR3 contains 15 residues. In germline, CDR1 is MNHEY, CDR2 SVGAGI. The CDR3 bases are TGTGCCAGCGGGGCCCTAGCGGGGGGCTACAATGAGCAGTTCTTC. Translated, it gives CASGALAGGYNEQFF.

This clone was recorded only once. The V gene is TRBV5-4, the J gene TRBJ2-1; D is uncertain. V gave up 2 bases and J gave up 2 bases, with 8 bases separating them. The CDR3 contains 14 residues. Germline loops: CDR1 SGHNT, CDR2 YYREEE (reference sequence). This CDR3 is CASSFDIAYNEQFF. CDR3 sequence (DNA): TGTGCCAGCAGCTTTGATATAGCCTACAATGAGCAGTTCTTC. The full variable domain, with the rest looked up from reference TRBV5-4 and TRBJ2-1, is ETGVTQSPTHLIKTRGQQVTLRCSSQSGHNTVSWYQQALGQGPQFIFQYYREEENGRGNFPPRFSGLQFPNYSSELNVNALELDDSALYLCASSFDIAYNEQFFGPGTRLTVL.

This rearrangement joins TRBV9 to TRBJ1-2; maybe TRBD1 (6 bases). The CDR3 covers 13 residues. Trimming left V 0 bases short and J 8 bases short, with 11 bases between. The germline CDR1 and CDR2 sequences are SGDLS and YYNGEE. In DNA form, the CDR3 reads TGTGCCAGCAGCGTAGCAGGGGCTGAGGGCTACACCTTC. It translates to CASSVAGAEGYTF.

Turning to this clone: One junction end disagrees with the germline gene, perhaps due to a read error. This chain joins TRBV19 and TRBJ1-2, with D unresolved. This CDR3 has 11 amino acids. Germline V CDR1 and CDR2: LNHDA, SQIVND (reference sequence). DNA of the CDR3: TGTGCCAGTAGTATGGACTATGGCTACACCTTT. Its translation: CASSMDYGYTF.

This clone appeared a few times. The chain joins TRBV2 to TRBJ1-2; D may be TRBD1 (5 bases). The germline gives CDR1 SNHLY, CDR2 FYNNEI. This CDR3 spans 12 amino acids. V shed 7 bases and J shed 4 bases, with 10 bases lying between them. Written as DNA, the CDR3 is TGTGCCAGCACTGACGGGGGCTATGGCTACACCTTC. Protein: CASTDGGYGYTF.

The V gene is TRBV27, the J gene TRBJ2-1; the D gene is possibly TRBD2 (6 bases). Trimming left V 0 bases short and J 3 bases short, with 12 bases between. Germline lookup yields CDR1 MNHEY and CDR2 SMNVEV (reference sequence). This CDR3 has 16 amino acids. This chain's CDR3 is CASSLSAGLNYNEQFF. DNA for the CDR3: TGTGCCAGCAGTTTATCGGCGGGATTAAACTACAATGAGCAGTTCTTC.

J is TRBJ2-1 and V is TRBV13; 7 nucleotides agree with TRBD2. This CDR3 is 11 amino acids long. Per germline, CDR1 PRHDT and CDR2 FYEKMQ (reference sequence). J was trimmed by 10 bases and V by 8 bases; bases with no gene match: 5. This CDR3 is CASGGGREQFF. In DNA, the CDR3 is TGTGCCAGCGGCGGGGGTAGGGAGCAGTTCTTC.

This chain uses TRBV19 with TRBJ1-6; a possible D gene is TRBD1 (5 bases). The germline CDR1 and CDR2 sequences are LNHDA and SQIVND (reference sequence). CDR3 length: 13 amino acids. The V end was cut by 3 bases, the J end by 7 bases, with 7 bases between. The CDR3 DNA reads TGTGCCAGTAGTATCACAGGCAATTCACCCCTCCACTTT. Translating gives CASSITGNSPLHF. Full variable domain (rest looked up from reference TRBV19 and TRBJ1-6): DGGITQSPKYLFRKEGQNVTLSCEQNLNHDAMYWYRQDPGQGLRLIYYSQIVNDFQKGDIAEGYSVSREKKESFPLTVTSAQKNPTAFYLCASSITGNSPLHFGNGTRLTVT.

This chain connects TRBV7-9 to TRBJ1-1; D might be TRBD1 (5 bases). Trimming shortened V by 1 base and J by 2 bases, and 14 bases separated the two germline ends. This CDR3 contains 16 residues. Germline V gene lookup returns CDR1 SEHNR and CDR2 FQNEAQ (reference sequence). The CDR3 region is CASSLVGQGRNTEAFF. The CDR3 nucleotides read TGTGCCAGCAGCTTAGTCGGGCAGGGTAGAAACACTGAAGCTTTCTTT.

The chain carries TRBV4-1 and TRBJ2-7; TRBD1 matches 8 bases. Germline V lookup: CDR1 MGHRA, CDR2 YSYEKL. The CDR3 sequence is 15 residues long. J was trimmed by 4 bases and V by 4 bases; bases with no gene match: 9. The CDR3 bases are TGCGCCAGCAGCCGACAGACAGGGGCTCCTTACGAGCAGTACTTC. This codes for CASSRQTGAPYEQYF.

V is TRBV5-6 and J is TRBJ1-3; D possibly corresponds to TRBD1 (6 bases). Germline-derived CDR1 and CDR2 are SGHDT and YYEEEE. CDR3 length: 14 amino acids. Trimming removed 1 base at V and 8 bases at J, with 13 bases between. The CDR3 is CASSLTGLLDTIYF. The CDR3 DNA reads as TGTGCCAGCAGCTTGACAGGGCTTCTGGACACCATATATTTT. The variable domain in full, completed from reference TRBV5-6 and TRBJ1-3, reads DAGVTQSPTHLIKTRGQQVTLRCSPKSGHDTVSWYQQALGQGPQFIFQYYEEEERQRGNFPDRFSGHQFPNYSSELNVNALLLGDSALYLCASSLTGLLDTIYFGEGSWLTVV.

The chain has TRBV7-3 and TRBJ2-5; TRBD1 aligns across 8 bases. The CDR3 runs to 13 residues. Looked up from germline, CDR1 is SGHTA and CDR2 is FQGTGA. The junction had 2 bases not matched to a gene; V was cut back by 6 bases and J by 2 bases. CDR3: CASRGTGQETQYF. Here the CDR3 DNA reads TGTGCCAGCAGGGGGACAGGACAAGAGACCCAGTACTTC. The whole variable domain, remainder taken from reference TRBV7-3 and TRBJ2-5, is GAGVSQTPSNKVTEKGKYVELRCDPISGHTALYWYRQSLGQGPEFLIYFQGTGAADDSGLPNDRFFAVRPEGSVSTLKIQRTERGDSAVYLCASRGTGQETQYFGPGTRLLVL.

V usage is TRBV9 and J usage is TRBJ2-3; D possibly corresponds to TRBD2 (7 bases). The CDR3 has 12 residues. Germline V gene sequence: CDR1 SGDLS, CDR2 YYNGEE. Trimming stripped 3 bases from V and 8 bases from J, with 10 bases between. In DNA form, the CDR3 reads TGTGCCAGCAGCGAGGGGGAGGGTACGCAGTATTTT. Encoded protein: CASSEGEGTQYF.

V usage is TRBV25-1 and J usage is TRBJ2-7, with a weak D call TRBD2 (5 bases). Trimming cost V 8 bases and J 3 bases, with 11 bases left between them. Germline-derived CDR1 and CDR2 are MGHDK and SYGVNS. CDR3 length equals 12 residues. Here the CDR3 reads CASSHGDYEQYF. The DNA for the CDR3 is TGTGCCAGCTCGCACGGGGACTACGAGCAGTACTTC.

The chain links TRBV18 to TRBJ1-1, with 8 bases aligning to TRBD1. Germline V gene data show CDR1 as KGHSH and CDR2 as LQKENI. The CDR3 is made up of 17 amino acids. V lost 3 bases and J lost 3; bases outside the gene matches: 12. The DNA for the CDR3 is TGTGCCAGCTCACCTGCCGAGGCCAGGGGGCCCCACACTGAAGCTTTCTTT. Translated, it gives CASSPAEARGPHTEAFF.

Here the CDR3 reads CSVEDPGQNSYEQYF. CDR3 nucleotides: TGCAGCGTTGAAGATCCTGGGCAGAACTCCTACGAGCAGTACTTC. The gene calls are TRBV29-1 and TRBJ2-7; D is undetermined. Germline-derived CDR1 and CDR2 are SQVTM and ANQGSEA. The ends were cut back, 0 bases at V and 0 bases at J, with 12 bases in the middle. The CDR3 spans 15 residues.

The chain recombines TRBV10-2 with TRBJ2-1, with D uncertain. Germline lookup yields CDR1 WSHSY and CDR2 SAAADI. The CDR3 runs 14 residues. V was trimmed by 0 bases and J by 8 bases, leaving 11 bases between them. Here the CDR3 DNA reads TGCGCCAGCAGTGAGTCTCCCAGATCTGATGAGCAGTTCTTC. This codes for CASSESPRSDEQFF.